This T cell receptor beta chain was sequenced during a study of T cell responses to AZD1222 COVID-19 vaccine. Assay: immunoSEQ multiplex PCR; the TCRdb copy retains only in-frame clones and omits some. Of about 150,000 clones in the sample, about nine tenths were seen once. The TCR comes from an adult in good health. Sequenced here: peripheral blood, sampled on day 0 of AZD1222 vaccination.

The CDR3 here is CASSYSQGMSYEQYF. The DNA of the CDR3 is TGTGCCAGCAGTTACTCTCAGGGGATGTCCTACGAGCAGTACTTC. This chain uses TRBV6-5 with TRBJ2-7, with TRBD1 as a possible D gene (6 bases). Per germline, CDR1 MNHEY and CDR2 SVGAGI. Trimming shortened V by 0 bases and J by 1 base, and 10 bases separated the two germline ends. This CDR3 region has 15 residues.